This is a list of T cell receptor beta chains from one sample in a study of cytomegalovirus exposure and HLA in healthy donors. Data came from immunoSEQ multiplex PCR; TCRdb stores just in-frame clones and leaves some out. The sample has 240,000 or so clones; roughly four fifths are singletons. Input material: PBMCs. Receptor source: a woman aged 55-69 years in good health and CMV-seropositive. Both conserved end residues are part of each CDR3. D genes are given only for firm matches. Rows give clone size only sometimes, using once, few, many, or a class for an expanded clone.

clone_size j_call v_call d_call cdr3_nt cdr3_aa
- TRBJ1-4 TRBV18 - TGTGCCAGCTCACCAAATCCCGATGTGGGCAAACTGTTTTTT CASSPNPDVGKLFF
- TRBJ2-7 TRBV5-6 TRBD2 TGTGCCAGCAGCCCGGGAGGTAGCGGGAGATACGAGCAGTACTTC CASSPGGSGRYEQYF
few TRBJ2-5 TRBV10-2 - TGCGCCAGCAGTGAGTCGTGGCCGAGGGGGGGGCAAGAGACCCAGTACTTC CASSESWPRGGQETQYF
few TRBJ2-2 TRBV29-1 TRBD1 TGCAGCGTTGGGTACCGGGACAGGGATACCGGGGAGCTGTTTTTT CSVGYRDRDTGELFF
- TRBJ2-1 TRBV6-5 TRBD2 TGTGCCAGCCAGCGGGGCCCCTACAATGAGCAGTTCTTC CASQRGPYNEQFF
- TRBJ2-4 TRBV13 TRBD2 TGTGCCAGCAGCTTACTAGCGGGGGAGAGGAACATTCAGTACTTC CASSLLAGERNIQYF
- TRBJ2-3 TRBV11-2 - TGTGCCAGCAGCCCCGGTGTACAGGTTAGCACAGATACGCAGTATTTT CASSPGVQVSTDTQYF
- TRBJ2-2 TRBV5-1 - TGCGCCAGCAGCTTGGTCGCTCAGGCAGCTTTCACCGGGGAGCTGTTTTTT CASSLVAQAAFTGELFF
- TRBJ1-2 TRBV2 - TGTGCCAGCTCTGACTCCTCCTATGGCTACACCTTC CASSDSSYGYTF
- TRBJ2-7 TRBV5-1 TRBD2 TGCGCCAGCAGCAGCCATAGGACTAGCGTTCACGAGCAGTACTTC CASSSHRTSVHEQYF
- TRBJ1-1 TRBV11-2 - TGTGCCAGCAGCTTAGATGGGGGGGCGAACACTGAAGCTTTCTTT CASSLDGGANTEAFF
- TRBJ1-1 TRBV19 TRBD1 TGTGCCAGTAGTATTACAGGGGAGAACACTGAAGCTTTCTTT CASSITGENTEAFF
- TRBJ2-3 TRBV6-6 - TGTGCCAGCAGCCCCGGGGGTTCCACAGATACGCAGTATTTT CASSPGGSTDTQYF
- TRBJ1-1 TRBV9 - TGTGCCAGCAGCCAAGACGGGTGGGTCACTGAAGCTTTCTTT CASSQDGWVTEAFF
- TRBJ2-6 TRBV11-2 - TGTGCCAGCAGCTTATACGGAGGTGGGGCCAACGTCCTGACTTTC CASSLYGGGANVLTF
- TRBJ2-7 TRBV4-1 - TGCGCCAGCAGCCAACTCCGAAACGTAGTCTACGAGCAGTACTTC CASSQLRNVVYEQYF
- TRBJ1-5 TRBV6-1 - TGTGCCAGCAGTGAAGCTAGGGGTAATCAGCCCCAGCATTTT CASSEARGNQPQHF
- TRBJ2-3 TRBV9 - TGTGCCAGCAGCTGGGGGGGCTGGACTAGTAGGACAGATACGCAGTATTTT CASSWGGWTSRTDTQYF
- TRBJ2-7 TRBV5-1 TRBD1 TGCGCCAGCAGCTTGGCGGCGGGACAGGGTAGCTACGAGCAGTACTTC CASSLAAGQGSYEQYF
- TRBJ2-7 TRBV19 - TGTGCCAGTAGGGGGGGGGCCGAGCAGTACTTC CASRGGAEQYF
- TRBJ2-1 TRBV11-2 - TGTGCCAGCAGCTTAGAGTGGGCAGGTAGCTCCTACAATGAGCAGTTCTTC CASSLEWAGSSYNEQFF
- TRBJ2-3 TRBV2 TRBD2 TGTGCCAGCAGTGAAGGGACTAGCGACGGAGATACGCAGTATTTT CASSEGTSDGDTQYF
- TRBJ1-2 TRBV7-2 - TGTGCCAGCAGCTTAGCGAAAGGGGCTGGGGGCTACACCTTC CASSLAKGAGGYTF
once TRBJ1-4 TRBV20-1 - TGCAGTGCTTATCTTAATGAAAAACTGTTTTTT CSAYLNEKLFF
- TRBJ2-5 TRBV28 TRBD1 TGTGCCAGCAGGACCGGACAGGGGATCGGGACCCAGTACTTC CASRTGQGIGTQYF
- TRBJ2-1 TRBV7-9 - TGTGCCAGCAGCTTAGACAGGGAAGAGCAGTTCTTC CASSLDREEQFF
- TRBJ2-1 TRBV28 - TGTGCCAGCAGATCCACAGGGAGCTCCTACAATGAGCAGTTCTTC CASRSTGSSYNEQFF
- TRBJ2-3 TRBV5-1 - TGCGCCAGCAGCGTCCTAGACACAGATACGCAGTATTTT CASSVLDTDTQYF
- TRBJ2-5 TRBV11-1 TRBD1 TGTGCCAGCAGTCGGGACAGGGCAGAGACCCAGTACTTC CASSRDRAETQYF
- TRBJ2-3 TRBV19 - TGTGCCAGTAGTATCCCAGGCCTTAGCACAGATACGCAGTATTTT CASSIPGLSTDTQYF
- TRBJ1-1 TRBV12-5 - TGTGCTAGTGGTTTGGAACGGTCTAGAGCTTTCTTT CASGLERSRAFF
- TRBJ2-7 TRBV7-8 TRBD1 TGTGCCAGCAGCTCAATCCGGGACAGGGGATTCTACGAGCAGTACTTC CASSSIRDRGFYEQYF
- TRBJ2-3 TRBV9 - TGTGCCAGCAGCGTAGGGGAGCCGGATACGCAGTATTTT CASSVGEPDTQYF
- TRBJ2-2 TRBV27 TRBD2 TGTGCCAGCAGTTTAGGACTAGGTAACACCGGGGAGCTGTTTTTT CASSLGLGNTGELFF
- TRBJ2-3 TRBV11-2 - TGTGCCAGCAGCTTAAGGGGGTGGGAAACAGATACGCAGTATTTT CASSLRGWETDTQYF
- TRBJ1-5 TRBV6-5 - TGTGCCACCAAGGTAGGGGCGGGGTACAATCAGCCCCAGCATTTT CATKVGAGYNQPQHF
- TRBJ2-5 TRBV5-1 TRBD1 TGCGCCAGCACCCCACTCCCGGGACAGGGAGGGGAGACCCAGTACTTC CASTPLPGQGGETQYF
- TRBJ1-2 TRBV5-1 TRBD1 TGCGCCAGCAGCGGCGACAGGGTAAATGGCTACACCTTC CASSGDRVNGYTF
- TRBJ1-2 TRBV7-9 - TGTGCCAGTATCGACTTGTCCTTC CASIDLSF
few TRBJ1-2 TRBV9 - TGTGCCAGCAGCGTAGCCCCGCCGGATGGCTACACCTTC CASSVAPPDGYTF
few TRBJ1-5 TRBV21-1 - TGTGCCAGCAGCAGGGACAGGGGTGATGCTAGCAATCAGCCCCAGCATTTT CASSRDRGDASNQPQHF
- TRBJ2-5 TRBV10-3 TRBD2 TGTGCCATCAGTCCCGGGACTAGCGCTAGGGAGACCCAGTACTTC CAISPGTSARETQYF
few TRBJ1-2 TRBV12-1 - TGTGCCAGCAGACCGGGCCAGGGGCGCTATGGCTACACCTTC CASRPGQGRYGYTF
once TRBJ2-7 TRBV9 TRBD1 TGTGCCAGCAGCGTAGACCACAGGGGCGAGCAGTACTTC CASSVDHRGEQYF
once TRBJ1-2 TRBV5-1 - TGCGCCAGCAGCTATACCGGACAGCCTGACTATGGCTACACCTTC CASSYTGQPDYGYTF
- TRBJ2-1 TRBV9 TRBD2 TGTGCCAGCAGCGTAGTGGGGGGAGGGCCTGGGGCTGAGCAGTTCTTC CASSVVGGGPGAEQFF
- TRBJ2-5 TRBV18 - TGTGCCAGCTCACCCGAGCAAGAGACCCAGTACTTC CASSPEQETQYF